The next 15 T cell receptor beta chains were all read from a single sample in a study of chemoradiotherapy in HPV16-positive cancers. The method was immunoSEQ multiplex PCR; TCRdb's version includes in-frame clones alone and lacks a portion of them. The table has about 1,800 clones, over 80% seen once. Sequenced here: tumor tissue, sampled from a patient who underwent chemoradiotherapy. The receptors were sampled from a human donor with HPV-associated anogenital cancer.

This chain links TRBV28 with TRBJ1-4; D is undetermined. The CDR3 is 15 residues long. The V gene's germline CDR1 is MDHEN and CDR2 SYDVKM. The V end was cut by 5 bases, the J end by 10 bases, with 20 bases between. CDR3: CASSPLRGIEGKLFF. The CDR3, as DNA: TGTGCCAGCAGTCCTCTACGGGGAATTGAGGGAAAACTGTTTTTT.

This clone was seen a few times. V is TRBV5-1 and J is TRBJ1-1, with TRBD1 matching over 7 bases. Germline V CDR1 and CDR2: SGHRS, YFSETQ. This CDR3 region has 14 residues. The ends lost 4 bases at V and 1 base at J; junction bases unmatched: 4. The CDR3 spells CASSTSGGNTEAFF. CDR3 bases: TGCGCCAGCAGCACATCAGGGGGGAACACTGAAGCTTTCTTT.

The rearrangement uses TRBV19 and TRBJ1-2; D perhaps matches TRBD1 (5 bases). Germline CDR1 LNHDA, CDR2 SQIVND (reference sequence). This CDR3 contains 13 residues. The V end was cut by 10 bases, the J end by 4 bases, with 16 bases between. CDR3 protein: CATQGRRSYGYTF. CDR3 bases: TGTGCCACCCAGGGTCGTAGGAGCTATGGCTACACCTTC. Based on the CDR3 plus reference TRBV19 and TRBJ1-2, the full variable domain is DGGITQSPKYLFRKEGQNVTLSCEQNLNHDAMYWYRQDPGQGLRLIYYSQIVNDFQKGDIAEGYSVSREKKESFPLTVTSAQKNPTAFYLCATQGRRSYGYTFGSGTRLTVV.

The genes are TRBV5-4 and TRBJ1-2; TRBD1 might be the D (5 bases). CDR3 length: 15 amino acids. V was trimmed by 0 bases and J by 6 bases, leaving 15 bases between them. From germline, CDR1 is SGHNT and CDR2 YYREEE (reference sequence). The CDR3: CASSLDLGGEDGYTF. CDR3 sequence (DNA): TGTGCCAGCAGCTTGGACCTTGGGGGGGAGGATGGCTACACCTTC.

This rearrangement joins TRBV4-3 to TRBJ2-1; D call uncertain. The CDR3 loop spans 17 amino acids. Trimming took 1 base from V and 0 from J, leaving 13 bases between them. In germline, CDR1 is LGHNA, CDR2 YSLEER. CDR3 sequence reads: CASSQGSSPISYNEQFF. CDR3 DNA: TGCGCCAGCAGCCAAGGATCTTCACCAATCTCCTACAATGAGCAGTTCTTC.

The chain has TRBV4-3 and TRBJ2-5, with TRBD2 matching over 10 bases. This CDR3 contains 17 residues. With V trimmed by 1 base and J by 3 bases, 8 bases remained unmatched. Germline CDR1 and CDR2: LGHNA and YSLEER. For the CDR3, the DNA is TGCGCCAGCAGCCAAGGAGATACTAGCGGGATGGAAGAGACCCAGTACTTC. Its translation: CASSQGDTSGMEETQYF.

This chain uses TRBV11-2 with TRBJ2-7; unclear D gene. Germline V CDR1 and CDR2: SGHAT, FQNNGV. Trimming stripped 0 bases from V and 2 bases from J, with 2 bases between. The CDR3 is 12 residues long. The CDR3 spells CASSLDAYEQYF. CDR3 nucleotides: TGTGCCAGCAGCTTAGATGCCTACGAGCAGTACTTC.

The CDR3 reads CATSSENMYEQYF. The CDR3 DNA reads TGTGCCACCAGCAGCGAGAATATGTACGAGCAGTACTTC. The V call is TRBV15, the J call TRBJ2-7; D gene unclear. Germline V gene data show CDR1 as LNHNV and CDR2 as YYDKDF (reference sequence). V was clipped by 3 bases and J by 4 bases, with 10 bases between them. This CDR3 is built from 13 residues.

The sample holds a few counts of this clone. This chain joins TRBV5-4 and TRBJ1-1; D possibly corresponds to TRBD1 (5 bases). V dropped 4 bases and J dropped 4 bases, with 14 bases sitting between them. This CDR3 is built from 14 residues. Germline CDR1 SGHNT, CDR2 YYREEE (reference sequence). The chain's CDR3 is CASSLGTLRTEAFF. CDR3 sequence (DNA): TGTGCCAGCAGCCTCGGGACCCTCCGCACTGAAGCTTTCTTT.

This clone has a handful of counts. The rearrangement uses TRBV6-6 and TRBJ2-5; D remains ambiguous. V shed 2 bases and J shed 5 bases, with 3 bases lying between them. Per the germline V gene, CDR1 is MNHNY and CDR2 is SVGAGI (reference sequence). There are 11 residues in the CDR3. The CDR3 DNA sequence: TGTGCCAGCAGTTACGGGGAGACCCAGTACTTC. Encoded protein: CASSYGETQYF.

This clone showed up just a few times. This chain uses TRBV30 with TRBJ2-7; TRBD1 is a possible D gene (5 bases). The CDR3 is made up of 15 amino acids. Germline values: CDR1 GTSNPN, CDR2 SVGIG (reference sequence). The ends were cut back, 2 bases at V and 0 bases at J, with 14 bases in the middle. This chain's CDR3 is CAWSRGRTLSYEQYF. CDR3 bases: TGTGCCTGGAGTAGGGGCAGGACCCTCTCCTACGAGCAGTACTTC.

In its sample, this clone was seen a few times. This chain uses TRBV4-2 with TRBJ2-2; D may be TRBD2 (5 bases). The V end lost 0 bases, the J end lost 7 bases, and 9 bases lay between the germline ends. CDR1 is LGHNA, CDR2 YNFKEQ, per germline. There are 14 residues in the CDR3. The CDR3: CASSQDFGSGELFF. The CDR3, as DNA: TGTGCCAGCAGCCAAGATTTTGGGAGCGGGGAGCTGTTTTTT.

The chain recombines TRBV4-2 with TRBJ2-2, with TRBD2 matching over 10 bases. This CDR3 contains 15 residues. Trimming cost V 2 bases and J 3 bases; bases outside gene matches: 0. Germline CDR1 is LGHNA and CDR2 is YNFKEQ. The CDR3: CASSQLAGDTGELFF. In nucleotides, the CDR3 is TGTGCCAGCAGCCAACTAGCGGGGGACACCGGGGAGCTGTTTTTT.

The chain couples TRBV2 to TRBJ1-5, with D possibly TRBD1 on 6 matching bases. This CDR3 comprises 13 residues. V was trimmed by 6 bases and J by 7 bases, leaving 13 bases between them. Looked up from germline, CDR1 is SNHLY and CDR2 is FYNNEI. This chain's CDR3 is CASRYRERQPQHF. For the CDR3, the DNA is TGTGCCAGCAGGTACAGGGAGAGGCAGCCCCAGCATTTT.

The chain carries TRBV2 and TRBJ2-5; 11 nucleotides agree with TRBD2. V lost 1 base to trimming and J lost 4 bases; unmatched junction nucleotides: 5. CDR1 SNHLY and CDR2 FYNNEI come from the germline V gene. The CDR3 has 16 residues. CDR3 coding DNA: TGTGCCAGCAGTGAAGGGGTACTAGCGGGAGTAGAGACCCAGTACTTC. This gives the protein CASSEGVLAGVETQYF.